This T cell receptor (beta chain) was captured by sequencing in a study of Ad26.COV2.S vaccination and SARS-CoV-2 variants. The wider study: Donor was assigned to the Ad26.COV2.S arm of trial COV1001.

Sequencing was performed with immunoSEQ multiplex PCR; in TCRdb, only in-frame clones are kept and a portion is missing. The sample carries around 250,000 clones, roughly 89% recorded once. Treatment of the sample: roughly 19 received Ad26.COV2.S at low or high dose, single or two shots; 5 received placebo; per-sample allocation not given. All samples were drawn on day 63, counting from the first vaccine or placebo injection. Comments on this clone: The antigen is unknown.

Study results and caveats: Vaccine recipients had higher spike-specific TCR breadth than placebo recipients.

Sequenced material: peripheral blood, taken in a trial of Ad26.COV2.S vaccine versus placebo. The source is a person aged 18-65 years who received the Ad26.COV2.S COVID-19 vaccine or a placebo.

The CDR3 loop is CAISQEGNNSPLHF. The CDR3 DNA follows: TGTGCCATCAGTCAAGAAGGGAATAATTCACCCCTCCACTTT. V gene TRBV10-3 combines with J gene TRBJ1-6; no clear D. This CDR3 comprises 14 residues. Trimming removed 5 bases from V and 5 bases from J, with 10 bases in between. CDR1 ENHRY and CDR2 SYGVKD come from the germline V gene.